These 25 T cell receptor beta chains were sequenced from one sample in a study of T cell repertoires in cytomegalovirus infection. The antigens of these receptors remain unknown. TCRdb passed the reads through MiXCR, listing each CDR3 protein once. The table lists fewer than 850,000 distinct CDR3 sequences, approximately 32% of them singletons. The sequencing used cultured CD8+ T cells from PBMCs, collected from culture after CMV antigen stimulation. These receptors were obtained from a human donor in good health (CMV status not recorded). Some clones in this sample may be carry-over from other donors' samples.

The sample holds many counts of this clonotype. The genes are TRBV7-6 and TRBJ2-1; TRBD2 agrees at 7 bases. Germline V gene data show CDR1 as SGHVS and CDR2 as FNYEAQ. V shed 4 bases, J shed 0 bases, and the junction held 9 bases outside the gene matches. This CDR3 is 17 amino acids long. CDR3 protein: CASSSPSGTSSYNEQFF. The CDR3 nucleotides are TGTGCCAGCAGCTCTCCTAGCGGTACGAGCTCCTACAATGAGCAGTTCTTC.

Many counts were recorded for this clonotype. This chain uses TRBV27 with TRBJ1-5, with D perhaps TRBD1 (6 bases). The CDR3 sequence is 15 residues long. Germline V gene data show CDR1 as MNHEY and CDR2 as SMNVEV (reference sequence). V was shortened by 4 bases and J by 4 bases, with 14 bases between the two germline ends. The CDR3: CASSSLTGQNQPQHF. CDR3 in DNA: TGTGCCAGCAGTTCCCTGACAGGCCAAAATCAGCCCCAGCATTTT.

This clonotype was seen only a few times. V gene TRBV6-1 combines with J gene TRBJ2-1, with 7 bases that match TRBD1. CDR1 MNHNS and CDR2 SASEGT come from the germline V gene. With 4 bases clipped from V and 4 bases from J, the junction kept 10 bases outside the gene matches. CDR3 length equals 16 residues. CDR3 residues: CASSASGTAIYNEQFF. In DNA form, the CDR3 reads TGTGCCAGCAGTGCCTCAGGGACAGCTATTTACAATGAGCAGTTCTTC.

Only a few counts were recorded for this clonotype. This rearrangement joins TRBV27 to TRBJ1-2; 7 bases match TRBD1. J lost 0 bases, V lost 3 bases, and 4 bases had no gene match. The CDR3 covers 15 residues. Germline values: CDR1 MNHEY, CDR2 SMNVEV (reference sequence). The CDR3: CASSLRGPANYGYTF. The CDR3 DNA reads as TGTGCCAGCAGTTTGAGGGGGCCGGCTAACTATGGCTACACCTTC.

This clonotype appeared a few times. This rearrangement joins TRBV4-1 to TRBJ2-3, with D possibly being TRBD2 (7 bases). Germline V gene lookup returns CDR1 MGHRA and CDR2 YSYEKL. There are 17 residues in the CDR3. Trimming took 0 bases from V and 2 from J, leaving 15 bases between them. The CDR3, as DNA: TGCGCCAGCAGCCAAGAGGGAGGGGGACTCTACACAGATACGCAGTATTTT. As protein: CASSQEGGGLYTDTQYF.

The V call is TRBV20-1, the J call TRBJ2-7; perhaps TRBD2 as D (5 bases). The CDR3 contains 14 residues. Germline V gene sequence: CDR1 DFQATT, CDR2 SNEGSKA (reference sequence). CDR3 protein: CSARDSEGSQRLNV. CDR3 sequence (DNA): TGCAGTGCTAGAGATTCCGAGGGCAGCCAGCGTTTGAACGTC.

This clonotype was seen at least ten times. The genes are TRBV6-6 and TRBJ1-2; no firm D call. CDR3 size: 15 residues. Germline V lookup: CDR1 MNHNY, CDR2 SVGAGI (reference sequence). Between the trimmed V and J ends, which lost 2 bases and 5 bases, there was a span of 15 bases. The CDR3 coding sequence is TGTGCCAGCAGTTACGTTCTCAGTTCGACGTATGGCTACACCTTC. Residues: CASSYVLSSTYGYTF.

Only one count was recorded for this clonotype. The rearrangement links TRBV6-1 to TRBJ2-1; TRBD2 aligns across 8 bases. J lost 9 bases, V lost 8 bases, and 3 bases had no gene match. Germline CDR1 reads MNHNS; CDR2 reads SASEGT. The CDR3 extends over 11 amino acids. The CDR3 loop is CASFRGGEQFF. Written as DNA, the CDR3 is TGTGCCAGCTTTCGGGGGGGTGAGCAGTTCTTC.

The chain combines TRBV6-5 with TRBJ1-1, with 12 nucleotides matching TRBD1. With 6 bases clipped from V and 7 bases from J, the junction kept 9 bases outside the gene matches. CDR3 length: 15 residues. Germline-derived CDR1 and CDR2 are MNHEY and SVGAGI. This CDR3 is CASRSPGQGAREAFF. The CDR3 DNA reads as TGTGCCAGCAGGTCCCCGGGACAGGGGGCCCGTGAAGCTTTCTTT.

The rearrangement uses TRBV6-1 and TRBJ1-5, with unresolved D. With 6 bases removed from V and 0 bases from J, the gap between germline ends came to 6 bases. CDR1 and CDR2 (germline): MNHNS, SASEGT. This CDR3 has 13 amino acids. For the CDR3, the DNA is TGTGCCAGCAGGAAATATAGCAATCAGCCCCAGCATTTT. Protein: CASRKYSNQPQHF.

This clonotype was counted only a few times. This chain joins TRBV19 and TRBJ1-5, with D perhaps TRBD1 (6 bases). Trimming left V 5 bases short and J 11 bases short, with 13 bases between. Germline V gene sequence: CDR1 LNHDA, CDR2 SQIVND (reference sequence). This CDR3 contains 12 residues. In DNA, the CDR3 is TGTGCCAGTAGTCTTACAGGGATCGCCCAGCATTTT. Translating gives CASSLTGIAQHF.

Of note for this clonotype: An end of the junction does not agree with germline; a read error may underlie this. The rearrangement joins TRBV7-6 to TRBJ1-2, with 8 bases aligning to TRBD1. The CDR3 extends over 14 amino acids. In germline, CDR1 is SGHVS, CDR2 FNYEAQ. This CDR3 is CANSLAGQDYGYTF. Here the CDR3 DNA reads TGTGCCAACAGCTTAGCGGGACAGGACTATGGCTACACCTTC.

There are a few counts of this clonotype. The CDR3 DNA reads as TGCGCCAGCAGCCCCCTCGAGACAGGGACCGGGGAGCTGTTTTTT. Its protein is CASSPLETGTGELFF. The V gene is TRBV4-1, the J gene TRBJ2-2; 7 positions match TRBD1. V dropped 4 bases and J dropped 5; count of bases not matched to a gene: 7. Germline V lookup: CDR1 MGHRA, CDR2 YSYEKL. The CDR3 contains 15 residues.

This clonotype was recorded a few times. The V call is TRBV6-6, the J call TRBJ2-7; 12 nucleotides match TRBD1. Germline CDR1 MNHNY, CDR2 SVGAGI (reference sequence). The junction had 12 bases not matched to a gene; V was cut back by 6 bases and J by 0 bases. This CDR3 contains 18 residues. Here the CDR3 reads CASRHRDRGLYSSYEQYV. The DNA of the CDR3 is TGTGCCAGCAGACACCGGGACAGGGGGCTGTACAGCTCCTACGAGCAGTACGTC.

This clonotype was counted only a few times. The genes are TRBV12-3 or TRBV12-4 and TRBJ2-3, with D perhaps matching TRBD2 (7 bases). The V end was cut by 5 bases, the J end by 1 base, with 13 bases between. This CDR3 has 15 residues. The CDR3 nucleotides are TGTGCCAGCAGTCCGCAGGGGAGGGGCACAGATACGCAGTATTTT. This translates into CASSPQGRGTDTQYF.

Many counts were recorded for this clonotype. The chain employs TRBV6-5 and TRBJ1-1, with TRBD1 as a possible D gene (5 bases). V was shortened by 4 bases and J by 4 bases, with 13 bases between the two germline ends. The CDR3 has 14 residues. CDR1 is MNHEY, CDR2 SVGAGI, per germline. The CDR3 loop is CASSSASGSTEAFF. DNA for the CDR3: TGTGCCAGCAGTTCCGCTTCAGGGTCCACTGAAGCTTTCTTT.

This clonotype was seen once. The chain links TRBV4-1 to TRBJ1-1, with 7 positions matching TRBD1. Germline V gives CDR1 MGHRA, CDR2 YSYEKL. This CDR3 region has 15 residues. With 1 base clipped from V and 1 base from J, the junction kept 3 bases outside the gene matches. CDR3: CASSQVSGGNTEAFF. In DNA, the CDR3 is TGCGCCAGCAGCCAAGTGTCAGGGGGGAACACTGAAGCTTTCTTT.

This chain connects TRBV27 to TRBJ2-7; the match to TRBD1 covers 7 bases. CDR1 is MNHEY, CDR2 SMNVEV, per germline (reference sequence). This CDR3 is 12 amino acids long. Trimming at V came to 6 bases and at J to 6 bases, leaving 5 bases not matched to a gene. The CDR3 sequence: CASRQGWGEQYF. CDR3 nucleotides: TGTGCCAGCAGACAGGGGTGGGGCGAGCAGTACTTC.

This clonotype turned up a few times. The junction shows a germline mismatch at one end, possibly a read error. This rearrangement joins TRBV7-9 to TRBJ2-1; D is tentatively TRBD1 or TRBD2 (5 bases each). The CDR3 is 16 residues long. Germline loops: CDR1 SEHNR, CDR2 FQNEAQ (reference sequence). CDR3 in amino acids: CASSPPGTLSHNEQFF. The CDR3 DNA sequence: TGTGCCAGCAGCCCCCCGGGGACCCTCTCCCACAATGAGCAGTTCTTC.

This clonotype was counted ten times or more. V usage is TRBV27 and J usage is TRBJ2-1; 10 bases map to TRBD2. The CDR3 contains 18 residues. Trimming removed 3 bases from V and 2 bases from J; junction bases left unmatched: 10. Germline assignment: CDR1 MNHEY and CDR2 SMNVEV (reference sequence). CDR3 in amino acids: CASSFVIAGGLTYNEQFF. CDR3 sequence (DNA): TGTGCCAGCAGTTTCGTAATAGCGGGGGGCCTCACCTACAATGAGCAGTTCTTC.

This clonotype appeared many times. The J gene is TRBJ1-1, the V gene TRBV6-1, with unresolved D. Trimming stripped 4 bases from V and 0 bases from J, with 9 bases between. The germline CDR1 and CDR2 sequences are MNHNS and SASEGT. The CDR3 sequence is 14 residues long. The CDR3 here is CASSAQLMNTEAFF. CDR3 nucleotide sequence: TGTGCCAGCAGTGCCCAGCTTATGAACACTGAAGCTTTCTTT.

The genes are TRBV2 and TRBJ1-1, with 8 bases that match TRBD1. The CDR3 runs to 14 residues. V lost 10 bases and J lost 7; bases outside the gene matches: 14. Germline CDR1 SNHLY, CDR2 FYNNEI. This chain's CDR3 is CANQAGQATHEAFF. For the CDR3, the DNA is TGTGCCAACCAGGCGGGACAGGCGACCCATGAAGCTTTCTTT.

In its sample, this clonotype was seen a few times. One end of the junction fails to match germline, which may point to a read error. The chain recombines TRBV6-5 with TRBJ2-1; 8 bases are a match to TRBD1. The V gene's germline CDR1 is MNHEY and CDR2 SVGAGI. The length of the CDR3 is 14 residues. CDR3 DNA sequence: TGTGCCAGCAGTTTAGCCGGATCCCGGGACAGGAGAGTCTTC. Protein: CASSLAGSRDRRVF.

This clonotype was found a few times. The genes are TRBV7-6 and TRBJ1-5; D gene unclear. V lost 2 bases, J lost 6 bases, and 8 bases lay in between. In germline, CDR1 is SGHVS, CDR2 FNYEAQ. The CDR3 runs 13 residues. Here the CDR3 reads CASSLYLGQPQHF. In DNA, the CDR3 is TGTGCCAGCAGCTTATACCTGGGTCAGCCCCAGCATTTT.

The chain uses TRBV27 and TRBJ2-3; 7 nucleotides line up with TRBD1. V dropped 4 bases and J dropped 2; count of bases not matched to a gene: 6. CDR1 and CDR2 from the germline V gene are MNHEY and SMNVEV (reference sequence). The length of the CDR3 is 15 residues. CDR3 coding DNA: TGTGCCAGCAGTTCCGACGGGACAGCCACAGATACGCAGTATTTT. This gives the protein CASSSDGTATDTQYF.